The 17 T cell receptor beta chains listed next were all sequenced from one sample in a study of T cells in Graves' hyperthyroidism and ophthalmopathy. Authors of the study amplified TCR beta CDR3 regions from RNA transcripts. The study used the HTBI primer set for a first-round RT-PCR of the TCR CDR3. TCRdb re-called the multiplex PCR reads with MiXCR, one entry per CDR3 protein. The table lists fewer than 850,000 distinct CDR3 sequences, 17% of them singletons. What was sequenced was blood. The receptors were gathered from a man aged 45-65 years with Graves' hyperthyroidism.

The chain is built from TRBV12-3 or TRBV12-4 and TRBJ2-5; D gene ambiguous. V was clipped by 6 bases and J by 1 base, with 12 bases between them. The CDR3 extends over 14 amino acids. The CDR3 is CASRRTRPQETQYF. CDR3 DNA: TGTGCCAGCAGAAGGACCCGGCCCCAAGAGACCCAGTACTTC.

In this sample, this clonotype turned up a few times. The gene calls are TRBV6-1 and TRBJ2-7, with 7 positions matching TRBD2. The trim removed 1 base at V and 5 bases at J, leaving 5 bases unmatched. CDR3 size: 14 residues. Germline assignment: CDR1 MNHNS and CDR2 SASEGT. The CDR3 loop reads CASSEGGSYDEQYF. As DNA, the CDR3 is TGTGCCAGCAGTGAAGGCGGGAGTTACGACGAGCAGTACTTC.

The V gene is TRBV28, the J gene TRBJ1-2, with TRBD1 identical over 7 bases. CDR3 length equals 15 residues. Losses at the gene ends were 6 bases for V and 6 bases for J; bases not matched to a gene: 13. The germline V gene encodes CDR1 MDHEN and CDR2 SYDVKM. The CDR3 protein is CASRAGQGVYHGYTF. The DNA of the CDR3 is TGTGCCAGCAGAGCCGGCCAGGGGGTTTACCATGGCTACACCTTC.

This chain joins TRBV29-1 and TRBJ1-5; weak D call: TRBD1 (5 bases). This CDR3 is 13 amino acids long. V shed 4 bases and J shed 6 bases, with 13 bases lying between them. CDR1 is SQVTM and CDR2 is ANQGSEA in the germline V gene. This CDR3 reads CSVVGGRGQPQHF. CDR3 nucleotide sequence: TGCAGCGTTGTGGGGGGAAGAGGTCAGCCCCAGCATTTT.

The DNA of the CDR3 is TGTGCTAGTGCCGCGGCAGCGGGACTAGCTGCGAACACCGGGGAGCTGTTTTTT. Its protein product is CASAAAAGLAANTGELFF. J is TRBJ2-2 and V is TRBV12-5; 9 nucleotides match TRBD2. Germline V gene sequence: CDR1 LGHNT, CDR2 FRNRAP. CDR3 length equals 18 residues. V was clipped by 7 bases and J by 0 bases; unmatched bases: 12.

This clonotype was observed a handful of times. The V gene is TRBV5-1, the J gene TRBJ1-4, with 7 nucleotides matching TRBD1. Trimming took 4 bases from V and 8 from J; bases not matched to a gene: 17. Per the germline V gene, CDR1 is SGHRS and CDR2 is YFSETQ. CDR3 length: 17 amino acids. CDR3 amino acids: CASSPQESTGFGEKLFF. The CDR3 DNA follows: TGCGCCAGCAGCCCACAGGAATCGACAGGGTTTGGGGAAAAACTGTTTTTT.

In DNA form, the CDR3 reads TGTGCCACACGACTAGCGCCGAACACCGGGGAGCTGTTTTTT. Protein: CATRLAPNTGELFF. V usage is TRBV6-1 and J usage is TRBJ2-2; 8 bases align to TRBD2. After removal of 10 bases from V and 0 bases from J, the junction contained 4 bases not matched to a gene. Germline values: CDR1 MNHNS, CDR2 SASEGT. The CDR3 is 14 residues long.

This clonotype has ten or more counts. The chain couples TRBV10-3 to TRBJ1-1; 7 nucleotides line up with TRBD1. This CDR3 has 15 amino acids. The germline V gene encodes CDR1 ENHRY and CDR2 SYGVKD. V gave up 0 bases and J gave up 9 bases; unmatched junction bases: 10. The DNA for the CDR3 is TGTGCCATCAGTGAGTCGGGAAGGGGGCAAGTGAAAGCTTTCTTT. This sequence encodes CAISESGRGQVKAFF.

The chain is built from TRBV7-9 and TRBJ2-7, with D perhaps matching TRBD2 (6 bases). Germline CDR1 reads SEHNR; CDR2 reads FQNEAQ (reference sequence). The CDR3 totals 13 residues. Trimming shortened V by 5 bases and J by 5 bases, and 13 bases separated the two germline ends. The CDR3 coding sequence is TGTGCCAGCAGCCCCCGGGGGACCCACGAGCAGTACTTC. This codes for CASSPRGTHEQYF. Full variable domain (rest looked up from reference TRBV7-9 and TRBJ2-7): DTGVSQNPRHKITKRGQNVTFRCDPISEHNRLYWYRQTLGQGPEFLTYFQNEAQLEKSRLLSDRFSAERPKGSFSTLEIQRTEQGDSAMYLCASSPRGTHEQYFGPGTRLTVT.

This clonotype has more than one count but fewer than ten. V and J are TRBV20-1 and TRBJ2-7; D uncertain. In germline, CDR1 is DFQATT, CDR2 SNEGSKA (reference sequence). V dropped 0 bases and J dropped 2 bases, with 8 bases sitting between them. The CDR3 sequence is 13 residues long. The CDR3 loop reads CSARDQATYEQYF. The CDR3 DNA follows: TGCAGTGCTAGAGACCAGGCGACCTACGAGCAGTACTTC.

At least ten counts were recorded for this clonotype. V usage is TRBV10-3 and J usage is TRBJ2-1; TRBD1 matches at 8 bases. CDR3 length: 13 residues. CDR1 ENHRY and CDR2 SYGVKD come from the germline V gene. In nucleotides, the CDR3 is TGTGCATTTGGGACAGGATATTACAATGAGCAGTTCTTC. It codes for CAFGTGYYNEQFF.

The sample holds many counts of this clonotype. The chain links TRBV2 to TRBJ1-1; weak D call: TRBD1 (6 bases). CDR3 size: 14 residues. Germline values: CDR1 SNHLY, CDR2 FYNNEI. Between the trimmed V and J ends, which lost 4 bases and 4 bases, there was a span of 13 bases. As DNA, the CDR3 is TGTGCCAGCAGTGCGTTGAGGGGGGGCACTGAAGCTTTCTTT. Translated: CASSALRGGTEAFF.

In its sample, this clonotype was seen many times. V and J are TRBV28 and TRBJ2-4, with TRBD1 as a possible D gene (6 bases). The CDR3 has 14 amino acids. Trimming pared 2 bases from V and 1 base from J, leaving 6 bases between. Germline assignment: CDR1 MDHEN and CDR2 SYDVKM. The CDR3 reads CASSLRGAKNIQYF. CDR3 nucleotide sequence: TGTGCCAGCAGTTTAAGGGGGGCCAAAAACATTCAGTACTTC.

This clonotype has ten or more counts. The chain has TRBV28 and TRBJ1-2; D is unclear. Deletions cut 5 bases from V and 4 bases from J, with 17 bases between. This CDR3 region has 15 residues. Germline values: CDR1 MDHEN, CDR2 SYDVKM. This chain's CDR3 is CASSPTLGRGYGYTF. In DNA form, the CDR3 reads TGTGCCAGCAGTCCCACCCTCGGCCGGGGCTATGGCTACACCTTC.

The sample holds a few counts of this clonotype. This chain links TRBV7-3 with TRBJ2-1; no reliable D call. The length of the CDR3 is 16 residues. V dropped 5 bases and J dropped 6 bases, with 20 bases sitting between them. Germline-derived CDR1 and CDR2 are SGHTA and FQGTGA. The chain's CDR3 is CASSNSPSMGSNEQFF. DNA for the CDR3: TGTGCCAGCAGCAACTCACCCAGCATGGGTTCCAATGAGCAGTTCTTC.

V gene TRBV6-6 combines with J gene TRBJ2-6, with no clear D. Germline-derived CDR1 and CDR2 are MNHNY and SVGAGI (reference sequence). The CDR3 runs to 18 residues. Deletions cut 2 bases from V and 0 bases from J, with 14 bases between. The CDR3 DNA follows: TGTGCCAGCAGTTACGGGCTGGTTTCTAGCTCTGGGGCCAACGTCCTGACTTTC. Translation gives CASSYGLVSSSGANVLTF.

This clonotype has a handful of counts. The chain links TRBV7-2 to TRBJ2-1, with 10 bases fitting TRBD1. From germline, CDR1 is SGHTA and CDR2 FQGNSA. This CDR3 is 15 amino acids long. J gave up 7 bases and V 5 bases, and 8 bases lay outside the gene matches. DNA for the CDR3: TGTGCCAGCAGCACCGGGACAGGGGTCCTTAATGAGCAGTTCTTC. This codes for CASSTGTGVLNEQFF.